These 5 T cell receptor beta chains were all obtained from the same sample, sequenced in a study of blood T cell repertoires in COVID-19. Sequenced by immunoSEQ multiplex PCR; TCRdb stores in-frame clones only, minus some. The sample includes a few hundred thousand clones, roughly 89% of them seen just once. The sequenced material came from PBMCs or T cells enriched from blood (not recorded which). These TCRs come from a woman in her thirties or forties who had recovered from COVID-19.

The CDR3 DNA reads as TGTGCCAGCAGGACCCGGGACAGGGTCTGGGGTTATAATTCACCCCTCCACTTT. Translation: CASRTRDRVWGYNSPLHF. This rearrangement joins TRBV27 to TRBJ1-6, with 9 bases identical to TRBD1. Germline V gene sequence: CDR1 MNHEY, CDR2 SMNVEV (reference sequence). This CDR3 region has 18 residues. V shed 6 bases and J 4 bases; nucleotides not matched to a gene: 13.

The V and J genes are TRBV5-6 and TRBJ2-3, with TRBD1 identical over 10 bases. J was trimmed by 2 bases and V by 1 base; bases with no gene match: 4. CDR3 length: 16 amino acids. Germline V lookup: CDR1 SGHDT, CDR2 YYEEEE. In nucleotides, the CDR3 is TGTGCCAGCAGCTTGCCGGGACAGGGGTCCACAGATACGCAGTATTTT. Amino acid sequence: CASSLPGQGSTDTQYF.

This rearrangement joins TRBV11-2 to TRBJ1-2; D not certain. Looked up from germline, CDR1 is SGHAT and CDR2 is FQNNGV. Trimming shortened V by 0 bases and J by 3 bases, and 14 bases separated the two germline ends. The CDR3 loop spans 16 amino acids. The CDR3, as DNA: TGTGCCAGCAGCTTAGATGGCTTCGACAACTACTATGGCTACACCTTC. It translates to CASSLDGFDNYYGYTF. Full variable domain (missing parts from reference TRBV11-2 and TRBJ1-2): EAGVAQSPRYKIIEKRQSVAFWCNPISGHATLYWYQQILGQGPKLLIQFQNNGVVDDSQLPKDRFSAERLKGVDSTLKIQPAKLEDSAVYLCASSLDGFDNYYGYTFGSGTRLTVV.

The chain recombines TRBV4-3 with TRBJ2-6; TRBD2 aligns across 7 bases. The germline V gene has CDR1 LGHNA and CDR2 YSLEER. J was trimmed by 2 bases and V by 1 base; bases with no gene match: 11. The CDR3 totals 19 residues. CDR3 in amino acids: CASSQGAGGRVAGANVLTF. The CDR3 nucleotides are TGCGCCAGCAGCCAAGGGGCGGGCGGGAGAGTTGCTGGGGCCAACGTCCTGACTTTC.

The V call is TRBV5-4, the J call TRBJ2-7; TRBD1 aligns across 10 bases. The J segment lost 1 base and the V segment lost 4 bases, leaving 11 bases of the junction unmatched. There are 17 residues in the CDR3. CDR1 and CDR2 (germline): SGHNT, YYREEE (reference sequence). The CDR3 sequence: CASSQLGGTGVSYEQYF. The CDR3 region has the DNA TGTGCCAGCAGCCAACTCGGGGGGACAGGGGTATCCTACGAGCAGTACTTC.